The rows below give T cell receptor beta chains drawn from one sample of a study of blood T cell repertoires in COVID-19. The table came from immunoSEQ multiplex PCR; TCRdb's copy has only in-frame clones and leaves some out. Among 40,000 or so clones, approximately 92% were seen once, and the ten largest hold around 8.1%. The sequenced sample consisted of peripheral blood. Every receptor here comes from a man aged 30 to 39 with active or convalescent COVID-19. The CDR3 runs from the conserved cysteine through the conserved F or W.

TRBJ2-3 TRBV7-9 CASSGHVSDTQYF
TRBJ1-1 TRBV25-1 CASSGTGPRTLNTEAFF
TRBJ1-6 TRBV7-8 CASSSDNYSPLHF
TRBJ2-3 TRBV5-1 CASSLGSGDTQYF
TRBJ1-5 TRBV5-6 CASNPGGWNSNQPQHF
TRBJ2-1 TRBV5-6 CASSLVGSSGKYNEQFF
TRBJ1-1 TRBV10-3 CAISESSIEAFF
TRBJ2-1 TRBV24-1 CATSGDRGSDEQFF
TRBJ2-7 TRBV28 CASSLASKGAVEQYF
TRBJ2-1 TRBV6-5 CASRVQDHNEQFF
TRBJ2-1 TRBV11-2 CASSLAGGRSEQFF
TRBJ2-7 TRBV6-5 CASSRSGQASYEQYF
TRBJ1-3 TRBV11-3 CASSSGGTGAGNTIYF
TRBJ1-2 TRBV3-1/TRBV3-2 CASRGAIGYTF
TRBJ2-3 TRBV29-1 CSGRLAGGPTDTQYF
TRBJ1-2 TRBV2 CASSDPRVGGYTF
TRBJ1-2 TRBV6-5 CASSYSVEGGGYGYTF
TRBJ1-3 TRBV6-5 CASSRDYSSGNTIYF
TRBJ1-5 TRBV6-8 CASSYTPDTHNQPQHF
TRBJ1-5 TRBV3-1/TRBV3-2 CASSPRQGNNQPQHF
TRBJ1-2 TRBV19 CASSKEFNYGYTF
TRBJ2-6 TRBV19 CASSIVPGAGANVLTF
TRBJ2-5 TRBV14 CASSQGGSGDQETQYF
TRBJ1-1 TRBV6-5 CASSYGKGAMNTEAFF
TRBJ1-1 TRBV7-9 CASRPSSGAPTEAFF
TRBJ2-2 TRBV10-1 CASSEPYLLAGVVGELFF
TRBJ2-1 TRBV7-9 CASSPLREQHEQFF
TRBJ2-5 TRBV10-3 CAIRDRPQEAQYF
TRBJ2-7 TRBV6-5 CASSLSDGLYEQYF
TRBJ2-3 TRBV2 CASRIFWSSNGADTQYF
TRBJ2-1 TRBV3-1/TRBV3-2 CASTRGLPLYNEQFF
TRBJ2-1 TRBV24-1 CATSERDRGNSYNEQFF
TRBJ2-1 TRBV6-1 CASSEWDRGLRVGEQFF
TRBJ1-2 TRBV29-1 CSVETQTSGAINYGYTF
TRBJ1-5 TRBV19 CASSIRGHQPQHF
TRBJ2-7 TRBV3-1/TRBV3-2 CASSQTTGPSYEQYF
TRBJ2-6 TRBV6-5 CASRDRNSGANVLTF
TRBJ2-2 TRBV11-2 CASSFHTGGPTGELFF
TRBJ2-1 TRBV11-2 CASSLAVNEQFF
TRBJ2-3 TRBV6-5 CASRPTGSTDTQYF
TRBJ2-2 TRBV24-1 CATSEEGTGGAHRELFF
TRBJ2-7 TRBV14 CASSPRAGIPYEQYF
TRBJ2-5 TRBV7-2 CASSLAGSGETQYF
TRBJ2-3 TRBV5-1 CASSLAPGTDTQYF
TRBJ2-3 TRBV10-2 CASSGRASGARDTQYF
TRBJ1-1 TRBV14 CASSLTGTGGFGEAFF
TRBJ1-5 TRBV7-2 CASSLGTGLSQPQHF
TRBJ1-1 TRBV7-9 CASSSMHGGATQGKNTEAFF
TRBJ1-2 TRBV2 CASSDMGKAGPMRGYTF
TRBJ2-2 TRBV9 CASSAGHGTGELFF
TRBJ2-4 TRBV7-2 CASSALGQGIKNIQYF
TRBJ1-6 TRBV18 CASSPDQGRGSPLHF
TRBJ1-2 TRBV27 CASSVFGTSNYGYTF
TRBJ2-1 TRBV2 CASSEDRKGEQFF
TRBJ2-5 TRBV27 CASYDRGKRPSTFQYF
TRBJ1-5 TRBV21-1 CASSKVAGGGQPQHF
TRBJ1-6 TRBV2 CARSAGKNSPLHF
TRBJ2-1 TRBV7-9 CASSPGVSGNNEQFF
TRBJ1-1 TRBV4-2 CASSLGAFPRDTEAFF
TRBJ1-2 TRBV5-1 CASYTGGNYGYTF